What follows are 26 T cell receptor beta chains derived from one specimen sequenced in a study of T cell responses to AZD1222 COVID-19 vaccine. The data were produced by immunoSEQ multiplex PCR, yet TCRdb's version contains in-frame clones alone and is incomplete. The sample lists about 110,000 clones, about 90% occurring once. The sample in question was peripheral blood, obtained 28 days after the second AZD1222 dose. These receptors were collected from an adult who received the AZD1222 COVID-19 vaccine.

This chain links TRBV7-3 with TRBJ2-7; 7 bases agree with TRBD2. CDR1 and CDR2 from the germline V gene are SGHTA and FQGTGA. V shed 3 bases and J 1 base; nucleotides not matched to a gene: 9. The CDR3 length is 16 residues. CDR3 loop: CASSFYGTTTSYEQYF. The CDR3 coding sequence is TGTGCCAGCAGCTTCTACGGGACTACGACTTCCTACGAGCAGTACTTC.

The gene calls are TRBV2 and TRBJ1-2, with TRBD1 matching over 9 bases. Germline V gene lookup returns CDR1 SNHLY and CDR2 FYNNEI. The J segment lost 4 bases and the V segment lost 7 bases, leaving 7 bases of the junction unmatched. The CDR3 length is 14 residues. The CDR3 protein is CASIYGTGSYGYTF. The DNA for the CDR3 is TGTGCCAGCATATACGGGACAGGGTCCTATGGCTACACCTTC.

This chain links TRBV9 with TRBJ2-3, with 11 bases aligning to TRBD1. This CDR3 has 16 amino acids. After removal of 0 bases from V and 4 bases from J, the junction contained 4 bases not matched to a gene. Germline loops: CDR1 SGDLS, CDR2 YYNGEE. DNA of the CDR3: TGTGCCAGCAGCGTAGCTCCGGGACAGGGGGCAGATACGCAGTATTTT. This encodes CASSVAPGQGADTQYF.

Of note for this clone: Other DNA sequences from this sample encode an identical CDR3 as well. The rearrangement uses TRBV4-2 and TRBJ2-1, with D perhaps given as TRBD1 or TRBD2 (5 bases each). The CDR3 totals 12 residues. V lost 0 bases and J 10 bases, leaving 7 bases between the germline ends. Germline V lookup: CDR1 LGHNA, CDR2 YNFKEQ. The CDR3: CASSQDRDEQFF. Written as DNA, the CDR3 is TGTGCCAGCAGCCAAGATAGGGACGAGCAGTTCTTC.

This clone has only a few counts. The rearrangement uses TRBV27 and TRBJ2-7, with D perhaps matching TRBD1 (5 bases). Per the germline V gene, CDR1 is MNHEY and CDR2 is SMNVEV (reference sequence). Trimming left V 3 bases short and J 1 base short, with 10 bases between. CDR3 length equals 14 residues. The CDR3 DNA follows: TGTGCCAGCAGTTTTTCCAGGGTGTCCTACGAGCAGTACTTC. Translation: CASSFSRVSYEQYF.

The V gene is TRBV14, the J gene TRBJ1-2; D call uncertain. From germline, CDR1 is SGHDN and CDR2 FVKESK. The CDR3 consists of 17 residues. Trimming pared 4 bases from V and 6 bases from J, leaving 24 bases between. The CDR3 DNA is TGTGCCAGCAGCCTTCCGGTCCGGGTCTTGAAAGTGGATGGCTACACCTTC. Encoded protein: CASSLPVRVLKVDGYTF.

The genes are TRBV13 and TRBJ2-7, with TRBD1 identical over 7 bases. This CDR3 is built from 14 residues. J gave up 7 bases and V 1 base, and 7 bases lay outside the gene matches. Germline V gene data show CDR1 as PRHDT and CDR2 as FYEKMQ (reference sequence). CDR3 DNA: TGTGCCAGCAGCTTAGAGGGACAGTCCTGGGAGCAGTACTTC. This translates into CASSLEGQSWEQYF.

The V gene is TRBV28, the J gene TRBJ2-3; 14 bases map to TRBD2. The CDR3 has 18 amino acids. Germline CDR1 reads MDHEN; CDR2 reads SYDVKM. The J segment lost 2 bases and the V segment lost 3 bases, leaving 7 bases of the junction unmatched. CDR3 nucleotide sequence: TGTGCCAGCAGTTTGACTAGCGGGAGGGGAGGGCCCACAGATACGCAGTATTTT. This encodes CASSLTSGRGGPTDTQYF.

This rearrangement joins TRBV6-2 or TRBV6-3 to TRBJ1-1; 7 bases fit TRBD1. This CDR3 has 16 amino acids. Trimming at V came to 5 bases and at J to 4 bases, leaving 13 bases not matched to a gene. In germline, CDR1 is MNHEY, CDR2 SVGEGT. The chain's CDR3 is CASSRSGGNGITEAFF. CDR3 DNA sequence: TGTGCCAGCAGTCGTTCAGGGGGGAATGGTATCACTGAAGCTTTCTTT.

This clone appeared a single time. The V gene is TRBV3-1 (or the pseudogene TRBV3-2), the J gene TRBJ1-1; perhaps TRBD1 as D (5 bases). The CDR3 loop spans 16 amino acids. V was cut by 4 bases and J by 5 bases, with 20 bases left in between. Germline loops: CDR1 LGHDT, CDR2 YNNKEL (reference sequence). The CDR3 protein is CASSPRTGTMGTEAFF. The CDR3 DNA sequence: TGTGCCAGCAGCCCCCGTACGGGGACTATGGGGACTGAAGCTTTCTTT.

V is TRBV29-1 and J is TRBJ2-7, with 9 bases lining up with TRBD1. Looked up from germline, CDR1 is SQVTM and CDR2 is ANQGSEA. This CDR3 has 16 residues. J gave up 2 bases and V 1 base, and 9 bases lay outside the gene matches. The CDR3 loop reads CSVEVRTGGFPYEQYF. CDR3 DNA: TGCAGCGTTGAAGTTCGTACAGGGGGCTTCCCCTACGAGCAGTACTTC.

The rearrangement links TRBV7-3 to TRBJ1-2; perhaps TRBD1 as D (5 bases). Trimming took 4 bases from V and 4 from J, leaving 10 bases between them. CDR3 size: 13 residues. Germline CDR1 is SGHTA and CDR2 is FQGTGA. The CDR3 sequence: CASSWDGSYGYTF. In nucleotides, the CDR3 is TGTGCCAGCAGCTGGGACGGGAGCTATGGCTACACCTTC.

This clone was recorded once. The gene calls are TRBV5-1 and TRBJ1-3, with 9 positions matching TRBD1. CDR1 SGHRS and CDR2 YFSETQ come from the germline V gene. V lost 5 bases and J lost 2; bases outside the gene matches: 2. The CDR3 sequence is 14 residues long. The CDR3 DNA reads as TGCGCCAGCAGAGGACAGGGGACTGGAAACACCATATATTTT. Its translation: CASRGQGTGNTIYF. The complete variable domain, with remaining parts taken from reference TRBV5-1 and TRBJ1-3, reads KAGVTQTPRYLIKTRGQQVTLSCSPISGHRSVSWYQQTPGQGLQFLFEYFSETQRNKGNFPGRFSGRQFSNSRSEMNVSTLELGDSALYLCASRGQGTGNTIYFGEGSWLTVV.

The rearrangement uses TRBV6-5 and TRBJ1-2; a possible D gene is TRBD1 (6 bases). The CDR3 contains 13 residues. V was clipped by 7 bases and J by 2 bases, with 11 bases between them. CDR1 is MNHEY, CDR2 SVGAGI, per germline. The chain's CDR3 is CASTRGGNYGYTF. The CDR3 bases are TGTGCCAGCACCCGAGGGGGAAACTATGGCTACACCTTC.

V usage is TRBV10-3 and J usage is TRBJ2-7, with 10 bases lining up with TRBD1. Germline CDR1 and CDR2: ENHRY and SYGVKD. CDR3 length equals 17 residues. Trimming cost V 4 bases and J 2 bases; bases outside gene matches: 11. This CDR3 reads CAISVLLRDRGTYEQYF. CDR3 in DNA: TGTGCCATCAGTGTTCTACTCCGGGACAGGGGTACCTACGAGCAGTACTTC.

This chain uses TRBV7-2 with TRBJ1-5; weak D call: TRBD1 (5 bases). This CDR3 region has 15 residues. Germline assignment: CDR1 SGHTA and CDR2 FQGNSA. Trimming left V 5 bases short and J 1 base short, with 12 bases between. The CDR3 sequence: CASSPSGGSNQPQHF. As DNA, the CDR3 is TGTGCCAGCAGCCCTTCCGGGGGGAGCAATCAGCCCCAGCATTTT. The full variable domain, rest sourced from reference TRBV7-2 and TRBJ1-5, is GAGVSQSPSNKVTEKGKDVELRCDPISGHTALYWYRQSLGQGLEFLIYFQGNSAPDKSGLPSDRFSAERTGGSVSTLTIQRTQQEDSAVYLCASSPSGGSNQPQHFGDGTRLSIL.

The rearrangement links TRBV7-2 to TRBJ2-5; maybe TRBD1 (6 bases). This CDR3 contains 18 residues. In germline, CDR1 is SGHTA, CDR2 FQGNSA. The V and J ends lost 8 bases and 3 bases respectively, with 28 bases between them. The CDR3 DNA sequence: TGTGCCAGCGAGAGGGGGATAAACTGGCGGGCCGACAAAGAGACCCAGTACTTC. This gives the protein CASERGINWRADKETQYF.

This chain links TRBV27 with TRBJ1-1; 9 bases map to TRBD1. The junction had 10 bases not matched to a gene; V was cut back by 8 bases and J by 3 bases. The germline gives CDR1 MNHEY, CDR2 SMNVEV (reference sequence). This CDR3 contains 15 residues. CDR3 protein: CASVAEDRGDTEAFF. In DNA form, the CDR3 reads TGTGCCAGCGTAGCAGAGGACAGGGGAGACACTGAAGCTTTCTTT.

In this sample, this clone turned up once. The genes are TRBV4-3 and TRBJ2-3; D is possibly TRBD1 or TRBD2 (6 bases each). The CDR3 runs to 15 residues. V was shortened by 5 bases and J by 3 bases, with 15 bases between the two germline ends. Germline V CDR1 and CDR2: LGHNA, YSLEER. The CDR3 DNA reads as TGCGCCAGCAGCGTGAGTGGAGGGGGGACAGATACGCAGTATTTT. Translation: CASSVSGGGTDTQYF.

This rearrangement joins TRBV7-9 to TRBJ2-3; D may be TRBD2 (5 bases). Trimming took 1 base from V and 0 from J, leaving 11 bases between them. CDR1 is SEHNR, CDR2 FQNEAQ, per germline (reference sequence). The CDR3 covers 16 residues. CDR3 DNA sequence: TGTGCCAGCAGCTTAGGGGAGACATCGAGCACAGATACGCAGTATTTT. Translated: CASSLGETSSTDTQYF.

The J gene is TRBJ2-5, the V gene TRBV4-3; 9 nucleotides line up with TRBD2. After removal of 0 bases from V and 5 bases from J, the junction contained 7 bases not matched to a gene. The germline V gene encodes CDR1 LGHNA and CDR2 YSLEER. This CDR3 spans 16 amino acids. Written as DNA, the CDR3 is TGCGCCAGCAGCCAAGATTGGGGTAGCGGGAGTGAGACCCAGTACTTC. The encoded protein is CASSQDWGSGSETQYF.

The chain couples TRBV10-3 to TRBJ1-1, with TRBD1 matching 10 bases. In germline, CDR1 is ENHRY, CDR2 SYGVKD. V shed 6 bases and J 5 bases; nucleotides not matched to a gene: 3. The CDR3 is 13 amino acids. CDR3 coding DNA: TGTGCCATCAGAGACAGGGGGCATACTGAAGCTTTCTTT. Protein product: CAIRDRGHTEAFF.

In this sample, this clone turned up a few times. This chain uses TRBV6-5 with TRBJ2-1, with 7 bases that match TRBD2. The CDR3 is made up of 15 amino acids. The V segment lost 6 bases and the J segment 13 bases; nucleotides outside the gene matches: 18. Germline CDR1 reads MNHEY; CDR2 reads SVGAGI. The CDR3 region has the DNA TGTGCCAGCAGCCGAAGCAGCGGGGCTCCCTCTGATCAGTTCTTC. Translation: CASSRSSGAPSDQFF.

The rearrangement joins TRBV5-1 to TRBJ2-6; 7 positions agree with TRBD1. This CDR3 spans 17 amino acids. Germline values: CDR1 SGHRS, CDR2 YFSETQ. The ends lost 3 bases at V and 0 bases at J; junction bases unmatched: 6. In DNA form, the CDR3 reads TGCGCCAGCAGCTCGTTGACAGGGCTCTCTGGGGCCAACGTCCTGACTTTC. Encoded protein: CASSSLTGLSGANVLTF. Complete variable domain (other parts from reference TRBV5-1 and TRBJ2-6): KAGVTQTPRYLIKTRGQQVTLSCSPISGHRSVSWYQQTPGQGLQFLFEYFSETQRNKGNFPGRFSGRQFSNSRSEMNVSTLELGDSALYLCASSSLTGLSGANVLTFGAGSRLTVL.

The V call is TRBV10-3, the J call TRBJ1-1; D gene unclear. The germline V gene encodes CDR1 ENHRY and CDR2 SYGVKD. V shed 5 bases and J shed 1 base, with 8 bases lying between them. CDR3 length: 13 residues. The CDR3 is CAISLEGNTEAFF. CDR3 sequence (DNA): TGTGCCATCAGTTTAGAAGGGAACACTGAAGCTTTCTTT.

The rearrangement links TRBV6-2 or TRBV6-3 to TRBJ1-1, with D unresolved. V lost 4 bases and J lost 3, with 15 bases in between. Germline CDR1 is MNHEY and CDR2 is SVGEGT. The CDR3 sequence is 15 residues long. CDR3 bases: TGTGCCAGCAGTTCCACCCAAGGAGTTTACACTGAAGCTTTCTTT. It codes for CASSSTQGVYTEAFF.